Listed here are 23 T cell receptor beta chains from one sample, sequenced in a study of cytomegalovirus exposure and HLA in healthy donors. Researchers ran the PCR with 60 Vbeta and 13 Jbeta primers. The data were produced by immunoSEQ multiplex PCR, yet TCRdb's version contains in-frame clones alone and is incomplete. The sample records about 100,000 clones, 75% to 85% being singletons. The sample was PBMCs. All receptors derive from a woman between 45 and 65 years old in good health and CMV-seropositive.

V usage is TRBV7-2 and J usage is TRBJ2-7; tentatively, D is TRBD1 (6 bases). Germline CDR1 reads SGHTA; CDR2 reads FQGNSA. Trimming left V 6 bases short and J 2 bases short, with 11 bases between. The CDR3 runs 13 residues. The CDR3 sequence is CASRWGQTYEQYF. In DNA form, the CDR3 reads TGTGCCAGCAGATGGGGACAAACCTACGAGCAGTACTTC. The entire variable domain, with the rest obtained from reference TRBV7-2 and TRBJ2-7, is as follows: GAGVSQSPSNKVTEKGKDVELRCDPISGHTALYWYRQSLGQGLEFLIYFQGNSAPDKSGLPSDRFSAERTGGSVSTLTIQRTQQEDSAVYLCASRWGQTYEQYFGPGTRLTVT.

V and J are TRBV5-6 and TRBJ1-1; D gene ambiguous. CDR3 length: 13 amino acids. Germline CDR1 and CDR2: SGHDT and YYEEEE. Trimming left V 4 bases short and J 0 bases short, with 7 bases between. DNA of the CDR3: TGTGCCAGCAGCCCGACTCTGAACACTGAAGCTTTCTTT. Protein product: CASSPTLNTEAFF.

The rearrangement links TRBV11-2 to TRBJ1-1; D not certain. This CDR3 spans 12 amino acids. V shed 5 bases and J shed 3 bases, with 7 bases lying between them. Germline V lookup: CDR1 SGHAT, CDR2 FQNNGV. The CDR3 coding sequence is TGTGCCAGCAGCCCTAGATACACTGAAGCTTTCTTT. This translates into CASSPRYTEAFF.

CDR3 nucleotide sequence: TGTGCCAGCAGCTGGGACTATGAGGGCACAGATACGCAGTATTTT. Protein sequence: CASSWDYEGTDTQYF. The gene calls are TRBV7-9 and TRBJ2-3; 7 bases match TRBD2. J gave up 1 base and V 4 bases, and 5 bases lay outside the gene matches. In germline, CDR1 is SEHNR, CDR2 FQNEAQ (reference sequence). This CDR3 spans 15 amino acids.

The chain couples TRBV19 to TRBJ1-3; TRBD1 is a possible D gene (5 bases). Between the trimmed V and J ends, which lost 3 bases and 0 bases, there was a span of 12 bases. CDR1 LNHDA and CDR2 SQIVND come from the germline V gene (reference sequence). This CDR3 has 16 amino acids. This CDR3 is CASSMGQSVSGNTIYF. The CDR3 DNA reads TGTGCCAGTAGTATGGGGCAGTCCGTCTCTGGAAACACCATATATTTT.

The J gene is TRBJ1-2, the V gene TRBV7-2; D call uncertain. The CDR3 covers 11 residues. Germline V gene lookup returns CDR1 SGHTA and CDR2 FQGNSA. V lost 9 bases to trimming and J lost 1 base, with 6 bases between them. The DNA for the CDR3 is TGTGCCAGTCGAGTTAACTATGGCTACACCTTC. Translation: CASRVNYGYTF.

This clone showed up just a few times. V usage is TRBV18 and J usage is TRBJ2-7; 11 bases align to TRBD2. From germline, CDR1 is KGHSH and CDR2 LQKENI. The V segment lost 2 bases and the J segment 7 bases; nucleotides outside the gene matches: 10. This CDR3 is 16 amino acids long. The CDR3 sequence is CASSPVGTSGVEEQYF. CDR3 bases: TGTGCCAGCTCACCAGTAGGGACTAGCGGTGTCGAGGAGCAGTACTTC.

The chain combines TRBV2 with TRBJ1-1; a possible D gene is TRBD1 (6 bases). V dropped 6 bases and J dropped 8 bases, with 16 bases sitting between them. The CDR3 sequence is 13 residues long. Germline V gene data show CDR1 as SNHLY and CDR2 as FYNNEI. In DNA, the CDR3 is TGTGCCAGCAGCGACAGGCGGTCGAGCGAAGCTTTCTTT. Translating it yields CASSDRRSSEAFF.

This clone has just a few counts. This sequence joins TRBV18 and TRBJ2-5, with 11 bases matching TRBD1. The V segment lost 3 bases and the J segment 4 bases; nucleotides outside the gene matches: 7. CDR3 size: 16 residues. Germline CDR1 reads KGHSH; CDR2 reads LQKENI. The CDR3 region has the DNA TGTGCCAGCTCACCGATCCGGGACAGGGGGGGAGAGACCCAGTACTTC. Its translation: CASSPIRDRGGETQYF.

The CDR3 spells CAVGTGPNYGYTF. CDR3 coding DNA: TGTGCCGTTGGGACAGGGCCGAACTATGGCTACACCTTC. This chain joins TRBV7-3 and TRBJ1-2, with 9 bases identical to TRBD1. The V gene's germline CDR1 is SGHTA and CDR2 FQGTGA. This CDR3 contains 13 residues. V was clipped by 11 bases and J by 2 bases; unmatched bases: 6.

The J gene is TRBJ2-6, the V gene TRBV10-3; 7 bases agree with TRBD1. The CDR3 is 17 residues long. Germline V gene data show CDR1 as ENHRY and CDR2 as SYGVKD. With 6 bases clipped from V and 0 bases from J, the junction kept 8 bases outside the gene matches. CDR3 in DNA: TGTGCCATCAGGGGGGACAGCTATCTCTCTGGGGCCAACGTCCTGACTTTC. It translates to CAIRGDSYLSGANVLTF.

CDR3 region: CAWSPGVSYEQYF. The CDR3 coding sequence is TGTGCCTGGAGTCCCGGGGTCTCCTACGAGCAGTACTTC. The J gene is TRBJ2-7, the V gene TRBV30, with D possibly being TRBD2 (5 bases). CDR1 is GTSNPN and CDR2 is SVGIG in the germline V gene (reference sequence). This CDR3 is 13 amino acids long. V lost 2 bases and J lost 0, with 8 bases in between. Variable domain in full (rest from reference TRBV30 and TRBJ2-7): SQTIHQWPATLVQPVGSPLSLECTVEGTSNPNLYWYRQAAGRGLQLLFYSVGIGQISSEVPQNLSASRPQDRQFILSSKKLLLSDSGFYLCAWSPGVSYEQYFGPGTRLTVT.

The chain joins TRBV6-6 to TRBJ2-1; possible D gene TRBD1, 5 bases. Trimming left V 1 base short and J 10 bases short, with 8 bases between. Germline V gives CDR1 MNHNY, CDR2 SVGAGI (reference sequence). There are 12 residues in the CDR3. The CDR3 loop reads CASSYLQAEQFF. CDR3 DNA: TGTGCCAGCAGTTACTTACAGGCAGAGCAGTTCTTC.

The V gene is TRBV19, the J gene TRBJ1-5, with 12 positions matching TRBD1. CDR3 length: 15 residues. Trimming took 7 bases from V and 8 from J; bases not matched to a gene: 9. The germline CDR1 and CDR2 sequences are LNHDA and SQIVND (reference sequence). The CDR3 nucleotides read TGTGCCAGTAAAGGGACAGGGGGCGGGAGGGAGCCCCAGCATTTT. It translates to CASKGTGGGREPQHF.

V usage is TRBV29-1 and J usage is TRBJ2-3; TRBD2 aligns across 14 bases. The CDR3 runs 18 residues. CDR1 and CDR2 from the germline V gene are SQVTM and ANQGSEA. Germline trimming cut 0 bases from V and 2 bases from J; bases unmatched to any gene: 7. CDR3 in amino acids: CSVEDRTSGRTHTDTQYF. DNA for the CDR3: TGCAGCGTTGAAGATCGGACTAGCGGGAGGACACACACAGATACGCAGTATTTT.

The CDR3 region is CASSLEANNYGYTF. CDR3 nucleotides: TGTGCCAGCAGCTTGGAAGCGAATAACTATGGCTACACCTTC. This chain uses TRBV5-8 with TRBJ1-2; D gene uncertain. With 0 bases removed from V and 1 base from J, the gap between germline ends came to 7 bases. Looked up from germline, CDR1 is SGHTS and CDR2 is YDEGEE. The CDR3 has 14 residues. Supplemented by reference TRBV5-8 and TRBJ1-2, the full variable domain reads EAGVTQSPTHLIKTRGQQATLRCSPISGHTSVYWYQQALGLGLQFLLWYDEGEERNRGNFPPRFSGRQFPNYSSELNVNALELEDSALYLCASSLEANNYGYTFGSGTRLTVV.

The V gene is TRBV5-6, the J gene TRBJ1-5, with a weak D call TRBD1 (5 bases). V was shortened by 2 bases and J by 6 bases, with 12 bases between the two germline ends. The CDR3 is made up of 14 amino acids. Per germline, CDR1 SGHDT and CDR2 YYEEEE. The CDR3 reads CASSFSTGGQPQHF. CDR3 DNA sequence: TGTGCCAGCAGCTTTAGTACAGGCGGTCAGCCCCAGCATTTT.

The rearrangement uses TRBV14 and TRBJ2-5, with 7 bases aligning to TRBD1. V shed 4 bases, J shed 4 bases, and the junction held 9 bases outside the gene matches. Germline V lookup: CDR1 SGHDN, CDR2 FVKESK. The CDR3 is 15 residues long. Written as DNA, the CDR3 is TGTGCCAGCAGCCCTGTCCAGACAGGGTTAGAGACCCAGTACTTC. Translated, it gives CASSPVQTGLETQYF. The entire variable domain, with the rest obtained from reference TRBV14 and TRBJ2-5, is as follows: EAGVTQFPSHSVIEKGQTVTLRCDPISGHDNLYWYRRVMGKEIKFLLHFVKESKQDESGMPNNRFLAERTGGTYSTLKVQPAELEDSGVYFCASSPVQTGLETQYFGPGTRLLVL.

V is TRBV6-1 and J is TRBJ2-7, with TRBD1 identical over 7 bases. Germline loops: CDR1 MNHNS, CDR2 SASEGT. The V segment lost 0 bases and the J segment 3 bases; nucleotides outside the gene matches: 5. This CDR3 has 15 residues. Written as DNA, the CDR3 is TGTGCCAGCAGTGAAGCTAGCGCAGGGGGCTACGAGCAGTACTTC. Translating gives CASSEASAGGYEQYF.

The rearrangement uses TRBV10-1 and TRBJ1-1; the D is unclear. The CDR3 is 14 amino acids. In germline, CDR1 is WNHNN, CDR2 SYGVQD (reference sequence). V lost 0 bases, J lost 0 bases, and 5 bases lay in between. CDR3 in DNA: TGCGCCAGCAGTGAGTCGGGAGTGAACACTGAAGCTTTCTTT. This encodes CASSESGVNTEAFF.

This clone appeared once. The rearrangement joins TRBV27 to TRBJ2-5; D is perhaps TRBD2 (7 bases). Germline V gives CDR1 MNHEY, CDR2 SMNVEV (reference sequence). The V and J ends lost 6 bases and 1 base respectively, with 18 bases between them. The CDR3 is 16 residues long. In nucleotides, the CDR3 is TGTGCCAGCAGCCGAGGGGGGGAATTAGTCCAAGAGACCCAGTACTTC. This translates into CASSRGGELVQETQYF.

The chain carries TRBV7-9 and TRBJ1-1; the D is unclear. The CDR3 has 17 residues. Germline loops: CDR1 SEHNR, CDR2 FQNEAQ (reference sequence). Trimming left V 4 bases short and J 4 bases short, with 22 bases between. In DNA, the CDR3 is TGTGCCAGCAGCTCCCCCCCGGGGTCACCTTCCCTCACTGAAGCTTTCTTT. Protein product: CASSSPPGSPSLTEAFF. Supplemented by reference TRBV7-9 and TRBJ1-1, the full variable domain reads DTGVSQNPRHKITKRGQNVTFRCDPISEHNRLYWYRQTLGQGPEFLTYFQNEAQLEKSRLLSDRFSAERPKGSFSTLEIQRTEQGDSAMYLCASSSPPGSPSLTEAFFGQGTRLTVV.

This clone appeared once. The chain is built from TRBV2 and TRBJ1-1; tentative D call: TRBD1 (5 bases). Trimming stripped 9 bases from V and 6 bases from J, with 17 bases between. CDR3 size: 13 residues. The germline V gene encodes CDR1 SNHLY and CDR2 FYNNEI. CDR3 bases: TGTGCCAGTGTCAGGGATGGAGCTCCTGAAGCTTTCTTT. Encoded protein: CASVRDGAPEAFF.